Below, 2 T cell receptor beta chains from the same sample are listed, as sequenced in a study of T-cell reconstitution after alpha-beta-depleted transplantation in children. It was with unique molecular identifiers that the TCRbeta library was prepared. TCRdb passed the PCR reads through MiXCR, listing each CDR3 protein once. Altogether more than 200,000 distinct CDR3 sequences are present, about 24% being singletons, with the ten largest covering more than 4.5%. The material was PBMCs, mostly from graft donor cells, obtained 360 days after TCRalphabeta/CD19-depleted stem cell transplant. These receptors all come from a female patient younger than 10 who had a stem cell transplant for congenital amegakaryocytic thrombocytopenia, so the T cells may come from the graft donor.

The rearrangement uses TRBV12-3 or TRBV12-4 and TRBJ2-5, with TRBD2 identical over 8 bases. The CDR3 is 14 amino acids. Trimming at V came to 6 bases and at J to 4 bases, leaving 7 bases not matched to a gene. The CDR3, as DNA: TGTGCCAGCAGCCATCGGGGGGGCCGAGAGACCCAGTACTTC. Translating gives CASSHRGGRETQYF.

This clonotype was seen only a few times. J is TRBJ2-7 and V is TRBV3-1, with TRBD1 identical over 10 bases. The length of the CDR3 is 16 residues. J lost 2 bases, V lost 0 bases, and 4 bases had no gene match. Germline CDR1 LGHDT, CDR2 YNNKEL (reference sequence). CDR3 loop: CASSQDMGQGTYEQYF. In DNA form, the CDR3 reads TGTGCCAGCAGCCAAGATATGGGACAGGGGACCTACGAGCAGTACTTC.